Following are 12 T cell receptor beta chains from one sample sequenced in a study of blood T cell repertoires in COVID-19. The method was immunoSEQ multiplex PCR; TCRdb's version includes in-frame clones alone and lacks a portion of them. The sample lists hundreds of thousands of clones, under 90% occurring once. Sequences were obtained from PBMCs or T cells enriched from blood (not recorded which). The source is a woman in her sixties or seventies who had recovered from COVID-19.

The chain couples TRBV15 to TRBJ1-4, with D tentatively TRBD1 (6 bases). Per germline, CDR1 LNHNV and CDR2 YYDKDF (reference sequence). Trimming stripped 0 bases from V and 3 bases from J, with 11 bases between. The CDR3 consists of 16 residues. CDR3 bases: TGTGCCACCAGCAGAGATCGGGGGGCGGCTAATGAAAAACTGTTTTTT. Translation gives CATSRDRGAANEKLFF.

The CDR3 DNA is TGTGCCAGCAGCTTGACAGGGGGGTATGAGCAGTTCTTC. The encoded protein is CASSLTGGYEQFF. The chain uses TRBV7-9 and TRBJ2-1, with 9 bases identical to TRBD1. The CDR3 is made up of 13 amino acids. J gave up 8 bases and V 3 bases, and 2 bases lay outside the gene matches. Per the germline V gene, CDR1 is SEHNR and CDR2 is FQNEAQ (reference sequence).

This chain joins TRBV27 and TRBJ2-1; TRBD1 aligns across 10 bases. Germline V gene sequence: CDR1 MNHEY, CDR2 SMNVEV (reference sequence). The ends lost 4 bases at V and 9 bases at J; junction bases unmatched: 9. This CDR3 has 15 amino acids. The CDR3 is CASSSRQGAGGEQFF. CDR3 nucleotide sequence: TGTGCCAGCAGTTCACGACAGGGGGCAGGTGGTGAGCAGTTCTTC.

This chain connects TRBV25-1 to TRBJ1-6, with a weak D call TRBD1 (5 bases). The CDR3 totals 14 residues. V was clipped by 3 bases and J by 10 bases, with 13 bases between them. Germline lookup yields CDR1 MGHDK and CDR2 SYGVNS. The CDR3, as DNA: TGTGCCAGCAGTGAGCGGCAGGGTGGGTCACCCCTCCACTTT. Residues: CASSERQGGSPLHF. Filled out from reference TRBV25-1 and TRBJ1-6, the complete variable domain reads EADIYQTPRYLVIGTGKKITLECSQTMGHDKMYWYQQDPGMELHLIHYSYGVNSTEKGDLSSESTVSRIRTEHFPLTLESARPSHTSQYLCASSERQGGSPLHFGNGTRLTVT.

The chain links TRBV7-2 to TRBJ2-7; 14 bases are a match to TRBD2. The V segment lost 4 bases and the J segment 4 bases; nucleotides outside the gene matches: 3. Germline values: CDR1 SGHTA, CDR2 FQGNSA. CDR3 size: 15 residues. CDR3 residues: CASSSGLAGEYEQYF. CDR3 bases: TGTGCCAGCAGCTCGGGACTAGCGGGGGAGTACGAGCAGTACTTC.

The V call is TRBV27, the J call TRBJ2-7; no reliable D call. This CDR3 is 14 amino acids long. The germline CDR1 and CDR2 sequences are MNHEY and SMNVEV (reference sequence). With 2 bases removed from V and 3 bases from J, the gap between germline ends came to 11 bases. In nucleotides, the CDR3 is TGTGCCAGCAGTTTAAACATGGAGATCTACGAGCAGTACTTC. Its translation: CASSLNMEIYEQYF.

This chain uses TRBV5-1 with TRBJ2-1, with 14 bases that match TRBD2. After removal of 2 bases from V and 6 bases from J, the junction contained 4 bases not matched to a gene. Germline V gene sequence: CDR1 SGHRS, CDR2 YFSETQ. This CDR3 has 16 residues. The CDR3 loop is CASSFSGLAGGNEQFF. In nucleotides, the CDR3 is TGCGCCAGCAGCTTCAGTGGACTAGCGGGGGGCAATGAGCAGTTCTTC. Supplemented by reference TRBV5-1 and TRBJ2-1, the full variable domain reads KAGVTQTPRYLIKTRGQQVTLSCSPISGHRSVSWYQQTPGQGLQFLFEYFSETQRNKGNFPGRFSGRQFSNSRSEMNVSTLELGDSALYLCASSFSGLAGGNEQFFGPGTRLTVL.

The J gene is TRBJ2-1, the V gene TRBV6-2 or TRBV6-3, with a tentative D call TRBD2 (5 bases). The germline V gene has CDR1 MNHEY and CDR2 SVGEGT. V shed 4 bases and J shed 4 bases, with 14 bases lying between them. The CDR3 contains 15 residues. In DNA, the CDR3 is TGTGCCAGCAGTTCGACCCCCACGGGATACAATGAGCAGTTCTTC. Protein sequence: CASSSTPTGYNEQFF.

V is TRBV5-8 and J is TRBJ2-2, with 7 bases lining up with TRBD1. The CDR3 has 15 residues. The trim removed 0 bases at V and 4 bases at J, leaving 3 bases unmatched. Germline CDR1 reads SGHTS; CDR2 reads YDEGEE. This CDR3 is CASSLDRGFTGELFF. The CDR3 coding sequence is TGTGCCAGCAGCTTGGACAGGGGTTTCACCGGGGAGCTGTTTTTT. The whole variable domain, remainder taken from reference TRBV5-8 and TRBJ2-2, is EAGVTQSPTHLIKTRGQQATLRCSPISGHTSVYWYQQALGLGLQFLLWYDEGEERNRGNFPPRFSGRQFPNYSSELNVNALELEDSALYLCASSLDRGFTGELFFGEGSRLTVL.

The V and J genes are TRBV9 and TRBJ2-5; D may be TRBD1 (5 bases). Trimming shortened V by 0 bases and J by 6 bases, and 9 bases separated the two germline ends. CDR1 is SGDLS, CDR2 YYNGEE, per germline. The CDR3 is made up of 13 amino acids. CDR3 in DNA: TGTGCCAGCAGCGTAGTTCCAGGGAAGACCCAGTACTTC. Its translation: CASSVVPGKTQYF.

This clone showed up just once. V and J are TRBV7-3 and TRBJ2-1, with 8 positions matching TRBD1. The CDR3 loop spans 14 amino acids. Germline V gives CDR1 SGHTA, CDR2 FQGTGA. Germline trimming cut 5 bases from V and 8 bases from J; bases unmatched to any gene: 8. The CDR3, as DNA: TGTGCCAGCAGCACCGGACAGGGCGGCGATGAGCAGTTCTTC. This codes for CASSTGQGGDEQFF.

This clone has just one count. The V call is TRBV15, the J call TRBJ1-1; D is ambiguous. The CDR3 is 13 amino acids. Per germline, CDR1 LNHNV and CDR2 YYDKDF (reference sequence). Trimming shortened V by 6 bases and J by 0 bases, and 8 bases separated the two germline ends. The DNA for the CDR3 is TGTGCCACCAGTATCCTATTGAACACTGAAGCTTTCTTT. Protein: CATSILLNTEAFF.